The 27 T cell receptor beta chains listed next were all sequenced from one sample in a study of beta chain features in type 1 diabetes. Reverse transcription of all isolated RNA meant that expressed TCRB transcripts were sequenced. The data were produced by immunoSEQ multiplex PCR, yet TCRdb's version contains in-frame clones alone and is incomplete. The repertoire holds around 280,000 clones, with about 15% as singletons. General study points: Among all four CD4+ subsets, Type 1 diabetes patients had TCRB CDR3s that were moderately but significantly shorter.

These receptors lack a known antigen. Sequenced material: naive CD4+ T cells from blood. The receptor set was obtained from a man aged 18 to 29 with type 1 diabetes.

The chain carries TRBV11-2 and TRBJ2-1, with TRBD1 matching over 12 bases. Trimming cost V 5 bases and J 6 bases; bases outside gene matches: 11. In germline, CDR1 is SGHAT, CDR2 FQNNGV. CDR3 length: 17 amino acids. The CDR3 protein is CASSPYPGTGGINEQFF. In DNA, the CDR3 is TGTGCCAGCAGCCCTTATCCCGGGACAGGGGGCATCAATGAGCAGTTCTTC.

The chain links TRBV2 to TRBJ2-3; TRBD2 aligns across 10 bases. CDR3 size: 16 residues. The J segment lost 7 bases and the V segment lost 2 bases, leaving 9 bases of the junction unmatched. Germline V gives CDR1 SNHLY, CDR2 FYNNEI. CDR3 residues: CASSESLAGVMNTQYF. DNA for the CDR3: TGTGCCAGCAGTGAATCCCTAGCGGGAGTAATGAATACGCAGTATTTT.

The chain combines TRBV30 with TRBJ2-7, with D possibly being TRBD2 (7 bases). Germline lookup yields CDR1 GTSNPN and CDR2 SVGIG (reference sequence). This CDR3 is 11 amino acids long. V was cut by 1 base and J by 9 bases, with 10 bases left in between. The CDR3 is CAWSGRGAQYF. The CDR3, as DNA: TGTGCCTGGAGTGGCCGGGGGGCGCAGTACTTC. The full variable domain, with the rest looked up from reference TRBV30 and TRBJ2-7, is SQTIHQWPATLVQPVGSPLSLECTVEGTSNPNLYWYRQAAGRGLQLLFYSVGIGQISSEVPQNLSASRPQDRQFILSSKKLLLSDSGFYLCAWSGRGAQYFGPGTRLTVT.

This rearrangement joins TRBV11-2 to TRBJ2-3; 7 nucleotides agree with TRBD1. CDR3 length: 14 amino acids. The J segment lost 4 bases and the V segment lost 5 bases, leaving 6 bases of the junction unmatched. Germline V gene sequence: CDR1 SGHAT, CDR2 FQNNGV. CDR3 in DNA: TGTGCCAGCAGCCCCAGACAGGGTTCAGATACGCAGTATTTT. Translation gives CASSPRQGSDTQYF. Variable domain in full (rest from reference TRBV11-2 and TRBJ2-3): EAGVAQSPRYKIIEKRQSVAFWCNPISGHATLYWYQQILGQGPKLLIQFQNNGVVDDSQLPKDRFSAERLKGVDSTLKIQPAKLEDSAVYLCASSPRQGSDTQYFGPGTRLTVL.

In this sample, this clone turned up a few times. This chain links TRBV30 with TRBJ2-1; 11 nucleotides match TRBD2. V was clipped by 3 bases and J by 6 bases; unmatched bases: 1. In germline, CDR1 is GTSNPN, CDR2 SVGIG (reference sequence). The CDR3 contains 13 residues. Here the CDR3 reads CAWRLAGANEQFF. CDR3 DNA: TGTGCCTGGAGACTAGCGGGGGCCAATGAGCAGTTCTTC.

The DNA for the CDR3 is TGTGCCTGCTCCCCCGGGACACCTTACGAGCAGTACTTC. It codes for CACSPGTPYEQYF. The chain is built from TRBV30 and TRBJ2-7, with D maybe TRBD1 (6 bases). The V end was cut by 6 bases, the J end by 4 bases, with 16 bases between. This CDR3 spans 13 amino acids. The germline V gene has CDR1 GTSNPN and CDR2 SVGIG (reference sequence).

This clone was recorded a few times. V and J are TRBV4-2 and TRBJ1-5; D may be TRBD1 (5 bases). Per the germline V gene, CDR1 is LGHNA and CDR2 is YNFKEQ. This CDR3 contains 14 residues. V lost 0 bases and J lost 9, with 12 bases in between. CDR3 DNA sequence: TGTGCCAGCAGCCAAGATAGGGGCCTGATGCCCCAGCATTTT. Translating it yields CASSQDRGLMPQHF.

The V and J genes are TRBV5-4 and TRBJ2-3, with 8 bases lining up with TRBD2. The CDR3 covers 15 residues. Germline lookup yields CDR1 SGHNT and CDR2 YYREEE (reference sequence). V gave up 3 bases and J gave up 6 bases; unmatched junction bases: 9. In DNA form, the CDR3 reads TGTGCCAGCAGCTCAGGACGGGGGGGCCCCGATACGCAGTATTTT. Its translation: CASSSGRGGPDTQYF.

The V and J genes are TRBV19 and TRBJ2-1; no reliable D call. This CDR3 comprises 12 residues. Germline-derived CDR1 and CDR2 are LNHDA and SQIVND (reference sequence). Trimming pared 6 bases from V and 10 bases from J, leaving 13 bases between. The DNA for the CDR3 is TGTGCCAGTAGCAGGCAGAGTGAGGAGCAGTTCTTC. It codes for CASSRQSEEQFF.

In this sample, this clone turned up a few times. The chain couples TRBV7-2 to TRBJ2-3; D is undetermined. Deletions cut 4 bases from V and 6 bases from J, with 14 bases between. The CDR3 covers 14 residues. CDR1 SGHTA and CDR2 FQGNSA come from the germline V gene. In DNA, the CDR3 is TGTGCCAGCAGCTCGCCTCGTGGAGTGGATACGCAGTATTTT. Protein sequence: CASSSPRGVDTQYF.

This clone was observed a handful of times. CDR3 in amino acids: CASSSFKGTVSSYEQYF. Here the CDR3 DNA reads TGTGCCAGCAGCTCGTTTAAGGGGACAGTGAGCTCCTACGAGCAGTACTTC. The V gene is TRBV14, the J gene TRBJ2-7; the match to TRBD1 covers 7 bases. CDR3 length: 17 amino acids. J lost 0 bases, V lost 5 bases, and 13 bases had no gene match. Germline values: CDR1 SGHDN, CDR2 FVKESK.

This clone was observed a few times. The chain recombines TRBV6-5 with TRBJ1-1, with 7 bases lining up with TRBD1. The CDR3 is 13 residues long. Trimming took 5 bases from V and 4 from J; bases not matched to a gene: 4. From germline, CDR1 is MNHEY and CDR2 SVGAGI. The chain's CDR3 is CASSRTGVTEAFF. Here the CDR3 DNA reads TGTGCCAGCAGTCGAACAGGGGTCACTGAAGCTTTCTTT.

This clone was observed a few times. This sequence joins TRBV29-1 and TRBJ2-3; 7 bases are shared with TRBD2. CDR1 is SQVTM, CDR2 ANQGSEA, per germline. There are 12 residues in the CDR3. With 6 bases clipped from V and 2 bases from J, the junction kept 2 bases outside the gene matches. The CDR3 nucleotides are TGCAGCGTAAAGCGGGACACAGATACGCAGTATTTT. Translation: CSVKRDTDTQYF.

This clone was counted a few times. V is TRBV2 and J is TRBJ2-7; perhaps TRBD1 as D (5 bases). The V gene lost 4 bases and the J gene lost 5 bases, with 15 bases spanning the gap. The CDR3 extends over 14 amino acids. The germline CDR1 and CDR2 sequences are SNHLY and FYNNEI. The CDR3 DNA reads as TGTGCCAGCAGTGTGCAGGGCTTTGTCGACGAGCAGTACTTC. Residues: CASSVQGFVDEQYF.

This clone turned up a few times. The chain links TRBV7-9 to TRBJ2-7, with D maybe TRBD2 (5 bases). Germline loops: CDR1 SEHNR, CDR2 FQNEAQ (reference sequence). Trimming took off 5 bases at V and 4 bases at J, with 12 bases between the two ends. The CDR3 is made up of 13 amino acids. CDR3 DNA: TGTGCCAGCAGCCCCCGACTACGGTACGAGCAGTACTTC. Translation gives CASSPRLRYEQYF.

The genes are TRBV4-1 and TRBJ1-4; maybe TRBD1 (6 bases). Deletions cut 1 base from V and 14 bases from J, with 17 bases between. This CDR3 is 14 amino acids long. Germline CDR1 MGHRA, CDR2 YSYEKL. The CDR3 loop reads CASSQATLPGVLFF. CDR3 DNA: TGCGCCAGCAGCCAAGCGACGCTGCCAGGGGTGCTGTTTTTT.

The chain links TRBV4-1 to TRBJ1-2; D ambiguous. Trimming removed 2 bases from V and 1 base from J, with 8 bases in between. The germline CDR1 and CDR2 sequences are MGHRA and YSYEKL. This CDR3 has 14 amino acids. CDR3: CASSQSVGNYGYTF. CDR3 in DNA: TGCGCCAGCAGCCAATCTGTCGGTAACTATGGCTACACCTTC.

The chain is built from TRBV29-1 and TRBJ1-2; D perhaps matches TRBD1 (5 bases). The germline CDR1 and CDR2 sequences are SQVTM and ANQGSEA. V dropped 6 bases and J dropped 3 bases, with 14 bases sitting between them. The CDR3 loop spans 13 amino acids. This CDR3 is CSVGGRNYYGYTF. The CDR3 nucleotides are TGCAGCGTGGGGGGACGGAATTACTATGGCTACACCTTC.

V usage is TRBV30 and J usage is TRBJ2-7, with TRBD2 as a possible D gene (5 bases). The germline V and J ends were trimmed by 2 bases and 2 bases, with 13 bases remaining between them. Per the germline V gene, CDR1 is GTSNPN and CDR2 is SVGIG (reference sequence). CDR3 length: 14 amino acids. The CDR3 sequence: CAWSRPRLTYEQYF. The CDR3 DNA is TGTGCCTGGAGTCGACCGAGACTAACCTACGAGCAGTACTTC.

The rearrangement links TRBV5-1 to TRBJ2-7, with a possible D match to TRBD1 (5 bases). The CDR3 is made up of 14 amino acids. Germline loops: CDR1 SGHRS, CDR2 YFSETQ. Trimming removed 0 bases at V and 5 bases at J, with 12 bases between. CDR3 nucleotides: TGCGCCAGCAGCTTGGCAGGGTCCGCCCACGAGCAGTACTTC. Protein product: CASSLAGSAHEQYF.

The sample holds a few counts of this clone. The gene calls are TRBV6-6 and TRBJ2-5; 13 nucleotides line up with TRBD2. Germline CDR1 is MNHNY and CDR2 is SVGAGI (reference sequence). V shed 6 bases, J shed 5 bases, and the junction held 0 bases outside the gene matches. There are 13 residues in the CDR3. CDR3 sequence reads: CASRLAGGETQYF. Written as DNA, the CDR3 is TGTGCCAGCAGACTAGCGGGAGGGGAGACCCAGTACTTC.

The CDR3 protein is CASGEGFRNEQYF. The CDR3 bases are TGTGCCAGCGGGGAGGGGTTTCGGAACGAGCAGTACTTC. The J gene is TRBJ2-7, the V gene TRBV28; 7 bases match TRBD2. Unmatched junction bases numbered 9, after V lost 8 bases and J lost 5 bases. The germline V gene encodes CDR1 MDHEN and CDR2 SYDVKM. The CDR3 loop spans 13 amino acids.

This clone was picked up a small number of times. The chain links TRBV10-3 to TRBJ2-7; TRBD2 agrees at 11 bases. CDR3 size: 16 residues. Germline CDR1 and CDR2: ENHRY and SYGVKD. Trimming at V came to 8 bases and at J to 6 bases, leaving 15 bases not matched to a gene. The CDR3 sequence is CAIGTLLAGGEGEQYF. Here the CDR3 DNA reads TGTGCCATCGGGACCCTTTTAGCGGGAGGGGAAGGCGAGCAGTACTTC.

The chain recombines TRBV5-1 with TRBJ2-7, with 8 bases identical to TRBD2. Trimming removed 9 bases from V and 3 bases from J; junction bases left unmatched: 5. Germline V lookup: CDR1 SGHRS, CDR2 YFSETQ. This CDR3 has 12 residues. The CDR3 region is CAIRREVYEQYF. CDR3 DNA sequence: TGCGCCATCCGGCGGGAGGTCTACGAGCAGTACTTC.

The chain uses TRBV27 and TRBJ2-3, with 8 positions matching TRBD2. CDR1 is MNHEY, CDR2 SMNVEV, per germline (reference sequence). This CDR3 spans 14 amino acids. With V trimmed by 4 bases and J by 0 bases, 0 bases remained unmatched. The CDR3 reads CASSSSGSTDTQYF. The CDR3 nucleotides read TGTGCCAGCAGTTCTAGCGGGAGCACAGATACGCAGTATTTT.

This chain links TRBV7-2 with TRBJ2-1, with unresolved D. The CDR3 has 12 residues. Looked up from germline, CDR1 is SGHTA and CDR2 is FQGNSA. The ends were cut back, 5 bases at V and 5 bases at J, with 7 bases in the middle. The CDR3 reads CASSPFHNEQFF. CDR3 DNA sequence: TGTGCCAGCAGCCCATTTCACAATGAGCAGTTCTTC.

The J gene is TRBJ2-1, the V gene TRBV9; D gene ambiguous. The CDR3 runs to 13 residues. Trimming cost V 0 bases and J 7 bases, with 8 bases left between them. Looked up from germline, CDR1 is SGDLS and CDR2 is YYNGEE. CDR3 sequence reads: CASSVGTANEQFF. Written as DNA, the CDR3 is TGTGCCAGCAGCGTAGGCACTGCTAATGAGCAGTTCTTC.